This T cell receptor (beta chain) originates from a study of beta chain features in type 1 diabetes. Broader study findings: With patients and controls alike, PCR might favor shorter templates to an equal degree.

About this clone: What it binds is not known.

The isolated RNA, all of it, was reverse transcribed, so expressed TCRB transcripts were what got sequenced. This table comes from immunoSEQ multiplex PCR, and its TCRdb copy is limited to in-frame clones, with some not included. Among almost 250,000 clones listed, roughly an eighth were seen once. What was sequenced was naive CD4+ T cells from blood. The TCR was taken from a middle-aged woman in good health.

The CDR3 region has the DNA TGTGCCAGTAGTATAGTACGGGGAATTGCAACTAATGAAAAACTGTTTTTT. It is translated as CASSIVRGIATNEKLFF. This sequence joins TRBV19 and TRBJ1-4; D is undetermined. Between the trimmed V and J ends, which lost 1 base and 0 bases, there was a span of 12 bases. The CDR3 consists of 17 residues. In germline, CDR1 is LNHDA, CDR2 SQIVND (reference sequence).